A selection of T cell receptor beta chains follows, all from one sample in a study of blood T cell repertoires in COVID-19. Sequencing was performed with immunoSEQ multiplex PCR; in TCRdb, only in-frame clones are kept and a portion is missing. The table has under 200,000 clones, around 84% seen once. Sequences were obtained from peripheral blood. All receptors derive from a woman older than 75 with COVID-19, enrolled during active disease. Both conserved end residues are part of each CDR3. A D gene is named only where the DNA matches it firmly. Clone size appears in some rows only: once, few, many, or a class for an expanded clone.

j_call: TRBJ2-1
clone_size: -
v_call: TRBV20-1
d_call: -
cdr3_aa: CSAIDRSSYNEQFF
cdr3_nt: TGCAGTGCTATTGACCGGAGCTCCTACAATGAGCAGTTCTTC

j_call: TRBJ2-3
clone_size: -
v_call: TRBV9
d_call: -
cdr3_aa: CASSSRPGGTDTQYF
cdr3_nt: TGTGCCAGCAGCTCGAGACCCGGGGGCACAGATACGCAGTATTTT

j_call: TRBJ2-6
clone_size: -
v_call: TRBV6-2/TRBV6-3
d_call: TRBD1
cdr3_aa: CASSPDRAGANVLTF
cdr3_nt: TGTGCCAGCAGCCCAGACAGGGCCGGGGCCAACGTCCTGACTTTC

j_call: TRBJ1-5
clone_size: -
v_call: TRBV7-9
d_call: -
cdr3_aa: CASSLAGAGESNQPQHF
cdr3_nt: TGTGCCAGCAGCTTAGCGGGGGCAGGGGAGAGCAATCAGCCCCAGCATTTT

j_call: TRBJ2-1
clone_size: -
v_call: TRBV7-2
d_call: TRBD2
cdr3_aa: CASSTTSGRAWYNEQFF
cdr3_nt: TGTGCCAGCAGCACGACTAGCGGGAGGGCCTGGTACAATGAGCAGTTCTTC

j_call: TRBJ2-3
clone_size: -
v_call: TRBV5-1
d_call: TRBD2
cdr3_aa: CASSLDGSGSSTDTQYF
cdr3_nt: TGCGCCAGCAGCTTGGATGGTAGCGGGAGTTCGACAGATACGCAGTATTTT

j_call: TRBJ1-5
clone_size: -
v_call: TRBV7-9
d_call: -
cdr3_aa: CASSPPGQSTQPQHF
cdr3_nt: TGTGCCAGCAGCCCGCCCGGACAGAGCACTCAGCCCCAGCATTTT

j_call: TRBJ1-1
clone_size: -
v_call: TRBV28
d_call: TRBD1
cdr3_aa: CASRPRTGGYTEAFF
cdr3_nt: TGTGCCAGCAGACCACGGACAGGGGGTTACACTGAAGCTTTCTTT

j_call: TRBJ1-5
clone_size: -
v_call: TRBV30
d_call: TRBD1
cdr3_aa: CAWSVGDIVDRGTHQPQHF
cdr3_nt: TGTGCCTGGAGTGTTGGGGATATTGTGGACAGGGGCACACATCAGCCCCAGCATTTT

j_call: TRBJ1-2
clone_size: -
v_call: TRBV19
d_call: -
cdr3_aa: CASSVDTNYGYTF
cdr3_nt: TGTGCCAGTAGTGTCGACACCAACTATGGCTACACCTTC

j_call: TRBJ1-5
clone_size: -
v_call: TRBV3-1/TRBV3-2
d_call: -
cdr3_aa: CASSQGGQYNQPQHF
cdr3_nt: TGTGCCAGCAGCCAAGGAGGGCAGTACAATCAGCCCCAGCATTTT

j_call: TRBJ1-4
clone_size: once
v_call: TRBV5-1
d_call: TRBD1
cdr3_aa: CASSLDRGGNEKLFF
cdr3_nt: TGCGCCAGCAGCTTGGACAGGGGAGGAAATGAAAAACTGTTTTTT

j_call: TRBJ2-1
clone_size: few
v_call: TRBV3-1/TRBV3-2
d_call: -
cdr3_aa: CASSQESVNEQFF
cdr3_nt: TGTGCCAGCAGCCAAGAATCAGTCAATGAGCAGTTCTTC

j_call: TRBJ1-1
clone_size: -
v_call: TRBV6-2/TRBV6-3
d_call: -
cdr3_aa: CASSSTRQNTEAFF
cdr3_nt: TGTGCCAGCAGTTCCACCAGACAGAACACTGAAGCTTTCTTT

j_call: TRBJ1-1
clone_size: -
v_call: TRBV11-3
d_call: -
cdr3_aa: CASSFGGANTEAFF
cdr3_nt: TGTGCCAGCAGCTTCGGGGGGGCTAACACTGAAGCTTTCTTT

j_call: TRBJ1-2
clone_size: many
v_call: TRBV25-1
d_call: -
cdr3_aa: CASSEFDRPYGYTF
cdr3_nt: TGTGCCAGCAGTGAATTCGACAGACCCTATGGCTACACCTTC

j_call: TRBJ1-1
clone_size: -
v_call: TRBV28
d_call: -
cdr3_aa: CASSLSQIEAFF
cdr3_nt: TGTGCCAGCAGTTTATCACAGATTGAAGCTTTCTTT

j_call: TRBJ1-1
clone_size: -
v_call: TRBV20-1
d_call: TRBD1
cdr3_aa: CSASRQGRAEAFF
cdr3_nt: TGCAGTGCTAGTAGACAGGGTAGGGCTGAAGCTTTCTTT

j_call: TRBJ1-1
clone_size: few
v_call: TRBV4-1
d_call: -
cdr3_aa: CASSQDPSQRNTEAFF
cdr3_nt: TGCGCCAGCAGCCAAGATCCGTCTCAGCGGAACACTGAAGCTTTCTTT

j_call: TRBJ2-5
clone_size: -
v_call: TRBV27
d_call: TRBD2
cdr3_aa: CATRASGSLETQYF
cdr3_nt: TGTGCCACCCGGGCTAGCGGGAGTCTGGAGACCCAGTACTTC

j_call: TRBJ2-7
clone_size: -
v_call: TRBV7-2
d_call: TRBD2
cdr3_aa: CASSLTRVAGGEQYF
cdr3_nt: TGTGCCAGCAGCTTAACCCGGGTAGCGGGAGGCGAGCAGTACTTC